This is a list of T cell receptor beta chains from one sample in a study of response to subunit inactivated influenza vaccine. TCRdb recomputed calls from the RT-PCR reads with MiXCR, one row per CDR3 protein. Counted here are around 500,000 distinct CDR3 sequences, approximately 11% occurring once; the ten biggest clones make up more than 10%. The material was PBMCs from blood, obtained around seven weeks after vaccination. These receptors were collected from a man between 50 and 59 years old who received an inactivated influenza vaccine. CDR3s include the opening cysteine and the closing phenylalanine or tryptophan. The D gene is left open where the match is weak. Expanded clones get a size class; other rows say once, few or many, or leave the size out.

size: NA
J: TRBJ2-2
V: TRBV28
D: TRBD2
DNA: TGTGCCAGCAGGCCTATTTCGGTAGCGGGGGGGATCGGGGAGCTGTTTTTT
CDR3: CASRPISVAGGIGELFF

size: many
J: TRBJ1-4
V: TRBV4-2
D: NA
DNA: TGTGCCAGCAGCCAAGGCTCGACGCGGGGCGAGGAACTGTTTTTT
CDR3: CASSQGSTRGEELFF

size: many
J: TRBJ2-5
V: TRBV7-2
D: NA
DNA: TGTGCCAGCAGCTTAGTGGGGAATGGGGAGACCCAGTACTTC
CDR3: CASSLVGNGETQYF

size: NA
J: TRBJ2-3
V: TRBV29-1
D: NA
DNA: TGCAGCGTTGAAGGAGGTACTTACACAGATACGCAGTATTTT
CDR3: CSVEGGTYTDTQYF

size: many
J: TRBJ2-5
V: TRBV29-1
D: NA
DNA: TGCAGCGTGAGGGGGACGAAGGTTGGGGAGACCCAGTACTTC
CDR3: CSVRGTKVGETQYF

size: NA
J: TRBJ1-4
V: TRBV15
D: TRBD1
DNA: TGTGCCACCAGCAGAGAGGGCAGGGGGAATGAAAAACTGTTTTTT
CDR3: CATSREGRGNEKLFF

size: few
J: TRBJ1-1
V: TRBV20-1
D: TRBD1
DNA: TGCCGATCTCCGGGACAGGGGGCGACTGAAGCTTTCTTT
CDR3: CRSPGQGATEAFF

size: NA
J: TRBJ2-3
V: TRBV28
D: NA
DNA: TGTGCCAGCAGATACCCGGGGGATACGCAGTATTTT
CDR3: CASRYPGDTQYF

size: NA
J: TRBJ1-2
V: TRBV5-5
D: NA
DNA: TGTGCCAGCAGCGACAAGCGAGAGGGCTATGGCTACACCTTC
CDR3: CASSDKREGYGYTF

size: NA
J: TRBJ2-1
V: TRBV4-2
D: TRBD1
DNA: TGTGCCAGCAGCCAAGAGGGAGACAGGGGGCCGAGGCGGTTCTTC
CDR3: CASSQEGDRGPRRFF

size: few
J: TRBJ2-7
V: TRBV12-3/TRBV12-4
D: TRBD1
DNA: TGTGCCAGCAGTAAAGGACAGGGGGCCTACTACGAGCAGTACTTC
CDR3: CASSKGQGAYYEQYF

size: few
J: TRBJ2-7
V: TRBV6-5
D: TRBD2
DNA: TGTGCCAGCAGTTATTTCGGGACTAGCGGGAGCTACGAGCAGTACTTC
CDR3: CASSYFGTSGSYEQYF

size: few
J: TRBJ2-3
V: TRBV6-2/TRBV6-3
D: NA
DNA: TGTGCCAGCAACGTAGGGCAGGGGAGAGGAGATACGCAGTATTTT
CDR3: CASNVGQGRGDTQYF

size: few
J: TRBJ2-1
V: TRBV19
D: NA
DNA: TGTGCCAGTAGTGGGGGCCTCAATGAGCAGTTCTTC
CDR3: CASSGGLNEQFF

size: many
J: TRBJ1-6
V: TRBV7-8
D: TRBD1
DNA: TGTGCCAGCAGCGACCGGACAGGGCTCTATAATTCACCCCTCCACTTT
CDR3: CASSDRTGLYNSPLHF

size: few
J: TRBJ1-1
V: TRBV12-3/TRBV12-4
D: NA
DNA: TGTGCCAGCAGTTACAGTGGAGGGGACACTGAAGCTTTCTTT
CDR3: CASSYSGGDTEAFF

size: NA
J: TRBJ2-7
V: TRBV15
D: NA
DNA: TGTGCCACCAGCAGAGATCTGAGGGGGTACGAGCAGTACTTC
CDR3: CATSRDLRGYEQYF

size: NA
J: TRBJ2-2
V: TRBV18
D: NA
DNA: TGTGCCAGCTCATACAGGGAAGCCGGGGAGCTGTTTTTT
CDR3: CASSYREAGELFF

size: NA
J: TRBJ2-3
V: TRBV7-8
D: NA
DNA: TGTGCCAGCAGCGACCTGGGGGGTATAGCTAGCACAGATACGCAGTATTTT
CDR3: CASSDLGGIASTDTQYF

size: NA
J: TRBJ2-1
V: TRBV29-1
D: NA
DNA: TGCAGCGCGAGCGGGTTCTCCTACAATGAGCAGTTCTTC
CDR3: CSASGFSYNEQFF

size: many
J: TRBJ2-4
V: TRBV4-2
D: NA
DNA: TGTGCCAGCAGCCAAGATCGGGCCGTCGGGACGGGCATTCAGTACTTC
CDR3: CASSQDRAVGTGIQYF

size: many
J: TRBJ1-5
V: TRBV6-6
D: TRBD1
DNA: TGTGCCAGCAAACAGGGGCCGAATCAGCCCCAGCATTTT
CDR3: CASKQGPNQPQHF

size: few
J: TRBJ2-5
V: TRBV3-1
D: NA
DNA: TGTGCCAGCAGCCCGAGATACACTAAGGGCGGCCAAGAGACCCAGTACTTC
CDR3: CASSPRYTKGGQETQYF

size: NA
J: TRBJ2-7
V: TRBV24-1
D: NA
DNA: TGTGCCACCAGTGACACCGGGGACTACGAGCAGTACTTC
CDR3: CATSDTGDYEQYF

size: few
J: TRBJ2-7
V: TRBV28
D: NA
DNA: TGTGCCAGCAGTTTTTTCCAATACGAGCAGTACTTC
CDR3: CASSFFQYEQYF

size: once
J: TRBJ2-2
V: TRBV19
D: TRBD2
DNA: TGTGCCACCCGGGCGCTAGCGGGCTCGACGAACACCGGGGAGCTGTTTTTT
CDR3: CATRALAGSTNTGELFF

size: many
J: TRBJ2-1
V: TRBV5-1
D: TRBD2
DNA: TGCGCCAGCACCCGTGAGGGCGGGAGTTACAATGAGCAGTTCTTC
CDR3: CASTREGGSYNEQFF

size: NA
J: TRBJ2-4
V: TRBV3-1
D: TRBD1
DNA: TGTGCCAGCAGCCCGCGACAGGGGGCCCTCCTAAAGGACATTCAGTACTTC
CDR3: CASSPRQGALLKDIQYF

size: NA
J: TRBJ2-1
V: TRBV21-1
D: NA
DNA: TGTGCCAGCAGCAAAGTGGGCGGGAGCTCCTACAATGAGCAGTTCTTC
CDR3: CASSKVGGSSYNEQFF

size: many
J: TRBJ2-4
V: TRBV20-1
D: NA
DNA: TGCAGTGCTATAGTAGAAAACATTCAGTACTTC
CDR3: CSAIVENIQYF

size: NA
J: TRBJ1-4
V: TRBV30
D: NA
DNA: TGTGCCTGGAGTATCGGACAGCGGGAAAAACTGTTTTTT
CDR3: CAWSIGQREKLFF

size: NA
J: TRBJ2-3
V: TRBV3-1
D: NA
DNA: TGTGCCAGCAGCCCCGTGAGGGGGACACCTAGCACAGATACGCAGTATTTT
CDR3: CASSPVRGTPSTDTQYF

size: NA
J: TRBJ1-4
V: TRBV12-3/TRBV12-4
D: NA
DNA: TGTGCCAGCAGTTTAGGAGGGGCTGTGGGAAAACTGTTTTTT
CDR3: CASSLGGAVGKLFF

size: many
J: TRBJ2-5
V: TRBV12-3/TRBV12-4
D: TRBD1
DNA: TGTGCCAGCAGTTCCCAGGGACAGCAAGAGACCCAGTACTTC
CDR3: CASSSQGQQETQYF

size: many
J: TRBJ2-1
V: TRBV6-1
D: TRBD2
DNA: TGTGCCAGCAAAGACGGGCGGGCTAGCGGGGCCAATGAGCAGTTCTTC
CDR3: CASKDGRASGANEQFF

size: NA
J: TRBJ1-1
V: TRBV7-9
D: NA
DNA: TGTGCCAGCAGCTTAGCGGAAGGTGAACCTTTCTTT
CDR3: CASSLAEGEPFF

size: NA
J: TRBJ2-7
V: TRBV29-1
D: TRBD2
DNA: TGCAGCGTGGGGGGGAGAAACCGCCACGAGCAGTACTTC
CDR3: CSVGGRNRHEQYF

size: NA
J: TRBJ1-2
V: TRBV25-1
D: NA
DNA: TGTGCCAGCAGTGAATTCAGAGGGTCTAACTATGGCTACACCTTC
CDR3: CASSEFRGSNYGYTF

size: NA
J: TRBJ2-2
V: TRBV12-3/TRBV12-4
D: TRBD2
DNA: TGTGCCAGCAGCCCCTTTAGCGGGGGGGCTAGCGGGGAGCTGTTTTTT
CDR3: CASSPFSGGASGELFF

size: many
J: TRBJ2-4
V: TRBV6-2/TRBV6-3
D: NA
DNA: TGTGCCAGCAGAGAAGGGGGAGGCATTCAGTACTTC
CDR3: CASREGGGIQYF

size: NA
J: TRBJ2-1
V: TRBV12-3/TRBV12-4
D: TRBD1
DNA: TGTGCCAGCAGTCCCCGACAGGGGGGGAGCTCCTACAATGAGCAGTTCTTC
CDR3: CASSPRQGGSSYNEQFF

size: few
J: TRBJ2-1
V: TRBV2
D: TRBD2
DNA: TGTGCCAGCAGTGAGGCGGTGCGGGGGGGCTACAATGAGCAGTTCTTC
CDR3: CASSEAVRGGYNEQFF

size: NA
J: TRBJ2-7
V: TRBV7-2
D: NA
DNA: TGTGCCAGCGAAAAACTCCACGCCCCTCCCTACGAGCAGTACTTC
CDR3: CASEKLHAPPYEQYF

size: few
J: TRBJ2-5
V: TRBV9
D: NA
DNA: TGTGCCAGCAGCTCGAAGCCAGGGGAGGGCCGATGGGAGACCCAGTACTTC
CDR3: CASSSKPGEGRWETQYF

size: few
J: TRBJ2-1
V: TRBV12-3/TRBV12-4
D: NA
DNA: TGTGCCAGCAGTTTACTTGGGTGGGATTGGTTCTTC
CDR3: CASSLLGWDWFF

size: many
J: TRBJ2-1
V: TRBV27
D: NA
DNA: TGTGCCACTTCACCAGGTTTCGCCCCAGGGAGGCAGTTCTTC
CDR3: CATSPGFAPGRQFF

size: few
J: TRBJ2-7
V: TRBV4-3
D: TRBD1
DNA: TGCGCCAGCAGCCAAGATAGGGGACAGGGTACTGACTACGAGCAGTACTTC
CDR3: CASSQDRGQGTDYEQYF

size: many
J: TRBJ1-5
V: TRBV4-3
D: NA
DNA: TGCGCCAGCAGCCAAGACTCGCAGCCCCTCAATCAGCCCCAGCATTTT
CDR3: CASSQDSQPLNQPQHF

size: few
J: TRBJ2-5
V: TRBV15
D: TRBD1
DNA: TGTGCCACCAGCAGAGCCGACAGGGTAGAGACCCAGTACTTC
CDR3: CATSRADRVETQYF